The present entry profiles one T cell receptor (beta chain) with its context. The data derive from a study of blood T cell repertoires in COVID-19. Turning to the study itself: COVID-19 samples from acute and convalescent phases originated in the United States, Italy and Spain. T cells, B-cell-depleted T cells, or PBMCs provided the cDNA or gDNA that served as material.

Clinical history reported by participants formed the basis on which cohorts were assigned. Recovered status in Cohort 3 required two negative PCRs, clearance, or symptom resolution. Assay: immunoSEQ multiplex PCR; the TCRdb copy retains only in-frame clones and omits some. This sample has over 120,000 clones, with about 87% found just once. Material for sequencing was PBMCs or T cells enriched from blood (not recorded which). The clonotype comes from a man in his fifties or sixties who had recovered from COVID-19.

The CDR3 coding sequence is TGTGCCAGCAGGACTCCGGGACAAGCACAGGGCGAGCAGTACTTC. It specifies CASRTPGQAQGEQYF. The J gene is TRBJ2-7, the V gene TRBV28; TRBD1 might be the D (6 bases). Looked up from germline, CDR1 is MDHEN and CDR2 is SYDVKM. This CDR3 is 15 amino acids long. Trimming pared 6 bases from V and 6 bases from J, leaving 21 bases between.